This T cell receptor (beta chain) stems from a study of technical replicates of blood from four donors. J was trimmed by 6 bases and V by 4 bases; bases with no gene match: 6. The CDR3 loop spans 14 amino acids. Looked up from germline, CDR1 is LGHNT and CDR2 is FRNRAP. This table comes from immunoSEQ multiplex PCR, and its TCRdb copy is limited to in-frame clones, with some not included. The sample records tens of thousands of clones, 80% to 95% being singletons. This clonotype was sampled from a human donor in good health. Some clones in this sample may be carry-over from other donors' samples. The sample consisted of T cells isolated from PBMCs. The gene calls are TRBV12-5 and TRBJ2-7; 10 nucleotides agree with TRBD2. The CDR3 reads CASGSLAGEVEQYF. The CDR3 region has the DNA TGTGCTAGTGGTTCGCTAGCGGGAGAGGTCGAGCAGTACTTC.